This T cell receptor (beta chain) was sequenced during a study of cytotoxic CD8 clonotypes in ibrutinib-treated CLL. Study details: Mean productive templates were 255,043; mean productive rearrangements were 94,082. Whole-study findings and limits: An increase in clonality occurred at ibrutinib response, followed by a return toward baseline at progression.

The protocol was immunoSEQ multiplex PCR, while the TCRdb copy is restricted to in-frame clones and leaves out a portion. The sample carries roughly 190,000 clones, around 72% recorded once. As for this clone: What it binds is not known.

CDR3 size: 12 residues. With 0 bases removed from V and 4 bases from J, the gap between germline ends came to 5 bases. CDR1 is SGHRS and CDR2 is YFSETQ in the germline V gene. Sequencing used PBMCs, obtained after 24 months of ibrutinib treatment. This chain uses TRBV5-1 with TRBJ2-7; D gene uncertain. The clonotype comes from a human donor with chronic lymphocytic leukemia. CDR3 sequence: CASSLGKYEQYF. The CDR3 nucleotides are TGCGCCAGCAGCTTGGGGAAATACGAGCAGTACTTC.